These 15 T cell receptor beta chains were sequenced from one sample in a study of shared clonotypes between healthy human individuals. Measured with immunoSEQ multiplex PCR; TCRdb has only the in-frame clones, and not every one. The table records approximately 2.4 million clones, around 95% of them present only once. What was sequenced was naive CD4+ T cells sorted from blood. Regarding subset: CD45RA+ positively selected. These TCRs come from a man younger than 35 in good health.

The gene calls are TRBV15 and TRBJ2-3, with TRBD2 as a possible D gene (6 bases). Germline CDR1 reads LNHNV; CDR2 reads YYDKDF (reference sequence). V lost 1 base, J lost 1 base, and 12 bases lay in between. There are 16 residues in the CDR3. The CDR3 bases are TGTGCCACCAGCAGAGCAGGTACGGGAGGCACAGATACGCAGTATTTT. Its protein is CATSRAGTGGTDTQYF.

In regard to this clone: This same CDR3 is encoded by further DNA sequences in the sample. The chain combines TRBV14 with TRBJ1-1; D is possibly TRBD1 (6 bases). Looked up from germline, CDR1 is SGHDN and CDR2 is FVKESK. This CDR3 region has 13 residues. Trimming took 1 base from V and 4 from J, leaving 7 bases between them. The CDR3 nucleotides read TGTGCCAGCAGCCAAGGGACAGCCACTGAAGCTTTCTTT. It specifies CASSQGTATEAFF. The entire variable domain, with the rest obtained from reference TRBV14 and TRBJ1-1, is as follows: EAGVTQFPSHSVIEKGQTVTLRCDPISGHDNLYWYRRVMGKEIKFLLHFVKESKQDESGMPNNRFLAERTGGTYSTLKVQPAELEDSGVYFCASSQGTATEAFFGQGTRLTVV.

Concerning this clone itself: This specimen includes other DNA sequences encoding the same CDR3. The CDR3 region is CAITGNTGELFF. The CDR3 nucleotides read TGTGCCATCACGGGGAACACCGGGGAGCTGTTTTTT. The chain carries TRBV10-3 and TRBJ2-2; no definite D call. V was trimmed by 7 bases and J by 1 base, leaving 4 bases between them. There are 12 residues in the CDR3. Per the germline V gene, CDR1 is ENHRY and CDR2 is SYGVKD.

V and J are TRBV10-1 and TRBJ1-1, with TRBD1 matching 7 bases. The CDR3 loop spans 14 amino acids. CDR1 is WNHNN and CDR2 is SYGVQD in the germline V gene (reference sequence). With 6 bases clipped from V and 3 bases from J, the junction kept 7 bases outside the gene matches. The CDR3 loop reads CASRLQGSDTEAFF. The DNA for the CDR3 is TGCGCCAGCAGATTACAGGGGTCGGACACTGAAGCTTTCTTT.

V gene TRBV11-3 combines with J gene TRBJ2-7; no reliable D call. Trimming took off 1 base at V and 5 bases at J, with 18 bases between the two ends. There are 16 residues in the CDR3. Germline values: CDR1 SGHNT, CDR2 YENEEA. CDR3: CASSLARIPGGHEQYF. CDR3 nucleotides: TGTGCCAGCAGCTTAGCTCGGATACCTGGTGGCCACGAGCAGTACTTC.

This clone appeared once. The V gene is TRBV5-4, the J gene TRBJ2-2; 13 bases are shared with TRBD2. The ends lost 4 bases at V and 7 bases at J; junction bases unmatched: 10. The CDR3 runs to 17 residues. The V gene's germline CDR1 is SGHNT and CDR2 YYREEE (reference sequence). CDR3 protein: CASSAIGTSGTDGELFF. The CDR3 nucleotides are TGTGCCAGCAGCGCGATCGGGACTAGCGGGACTGACGGGGAGCTGTTTTTT.

The CDR3 protein is CASWPEGTYEQYF. The CDR3, as DNA: TGCGCCAGCTGGCCCGAGGGGACCTACGAGCAGTACTTC. The rearrangement joins TRBV5-1 to TRBJ2-7, with D perhaps matching TRBD1 or TRBD2 (5 bases each). CDR1 is SGHRS and CDR2 is YFSETQ in the germline V gene. Trimming left V 7 bases short and J 2 bases short, with 13 bases between. The CDR3 sequence is 13 residues long. Full variable domain (missing parts from reference TRBV5-1 and TRBJ2-7): KAGVTQTPRYLIKTRGQQVTLSCSPISGHRSVSWYQQTPGQGLQFLFEYFSETQRNKGNFPGRFSGRQFSNSRSEMNVSTLELGDSALYLCASWPEGTYEQYFGPGTRLTVT.

Regarding this clone: This specimen includes other DNA sequences encoding the same CDR3. The chain couples TRBV16 to TRBJ2-7; possibly TRBD2 for D (6 bases). Trimming took off 0 bases at V and 6 bases at J, with 9 bases between the two ends. Germline values: CDR1 KGHSY, CDR2 FQNENV. There are 13 residues in the CDR3. The CDR3 spells CASSQSGGGEQYF. The CDR3 DNA sequence: TGTGCCAGCAGCCAATCTGGGGGAGGCGAGCAGTACTTC.

The chain employs TRBV10-1 and TRBJ2-7; D call uncertain. With 2 bases removed from V and 3 bases from J, the gap between germline ends came to 8 bases. CDR3 length equals 13 residues. Germline V CDR1 and CDR2: WNHNN, SYGVQD (reference sequence). The CDR3 here is CASSEVGFYEQYF. The DNA for the CDR3 is TGCGCCAGCAGTGAGGTGGGCTTCTACGAGCAGTACTTC.

In this sample, this clone turned up once. The V gene is TRBV12-5, the J gene TRBJ2-1; 10 nucleotides match TRBD2. The junction had 3 bases not matched to a gene; V was cut back by 3 bases and J by 4 bases. The CDR3 is 15 residues long. The germline CDR1 and CDR2 sequences are LGHNT and FRNRAP. The CDR3 DNA sequence: TGTGCTAGTGGTTTCCCACTAGCGGGGTACAATGAGCAGTTCTTC. Its protein product is CASGFPLAGYNEQFF.

The chain has TRBV5-4 and TRBJ2-5, with D unclear. Trimming took off 0 bases at V and 5 bases at J, with 14 bases between the two ends. Germline CDR1 SGHNT, CDR2 YYREEE (reference sequence). The CDR3 consists of 15 residues. For the CDR3, the DNA is TGTGCCAGCAGCTTGGCGGGCCGGACGGCGGAGACCCAGTACTTC. This encodes CASSLAGRTAETQYF.

J is TRBJ1-2 and V is TRBV9, with D perhaps matching TRBD1 (5 bases). V gave up 4 bases and J gave up 7 bases, with 14 bases separating them. The germline CDR1 and CDR2 sequences are SGDLS and YYNGEE. The CDR3 sequence is 13 residues long. The CDR3 sequence: CASSSGGFGGYTF. CDR3 nucleotides: TGTGCCAGCAGCTCCGGGGGGTTTGGTGGCTACACCTTC.

This chain connects TRBV28 to TRBJ1-2; TRBD1 is a possible D gene (6 bases). The CDR3 is 15 amino acids. V was cut by 6 bases and J by 2 bases, with 16 bases left in between. CDR1 is MDHEN and CDR2 is SYDVKM in the germline V gene. CDR3 residues: CASSLQGTKNYGYTF. The DNA of the CDR3 is TGTGCCAGCAGCCTACAGGGTACCAAGAACTATGGCTACACCTTC.

The chain has TRBV5-1 and TRBJ1-1, with D tentatively TRBD1 (5 bases). The CDR3 runs to 13 residues. With 5 bases removed from V and 2 bases from J, the gap between germline ends came to 10 bases. Germline V gene lookup returns CDR1 SGHRS and CDR2 YFSETQ. This CDR3 reads CASRNTGNTEAFF. CDR3 nucleotides: TGCGCCAGCAGAAATACAGGTAACACTGAAGCTTTCTTT.

This clone was seen only once. The same CDR3 arises from other DNA sequences in this sample as well. The chain links TRBV6-5 to TRBJ2-7, with a possible D match to TRBD2 (7 bases). Trimming shortened V by 4 bases and J by 2 bases, and 9 bases separated the two germline ends. CDR3 length: 13 amino acids. Germline assignment: CDR1 MNHEY and CDR2 SVGAGI. As DNA, the CDR3 is TGTGCCAGCAGTTCCGGGGGGCCCTACGAGCAGTACTTC. This sequence encodes CASSSGGPYEQYF.